Sequencing of this TCR beta chain was carried out in a study of T-cell reconstitution after alpha-beta-depleted transplantation in children. CDR1 LGHNA and CDR2 YSLEER come from the germline V gene. The CDR3 has 15 amino acids. The V segment lost 5 bases and the J segment 5 bases; nucleotides outside the gene matches: 9. Unique molecular identifiers were incorporated during preparation of the TCRbeta library. TCRdb independently ran MiXCR on the PCR reads; one entry per CDR3 protein. The sample holds under 750,000 distinct CDR3 sequences, 20% to 25% seen once. The sequenced sample was PBMCs, mostly from graft donor cells, obtained 360 days after TCRalphabeta/CD19-depleted stem cell transplant. The clonotype comes from a boy under two years old who had a stem cell transplant for acute myeloid leukemia, so the T cells may come from the graft donor. The rearrangement uses TRBV4-3 and TRBJ2-1; 7 bases agree with TRBD1. CDR3 bases: TGCGCCAGCAGCGAACAGGGGTTGGGCAACAATGAGCAGTTCTTC. Protein: CASSEQGLGNNEQFF.